Listed below are T cell receptor beta chains from one sample, sequenced in a study of blood T cell repertoires in COVID-19. Repertoires were generated with immunoSEQ multiplex PCR, while TCRdb's copy carries only in-frame clones and drops some. The sample has 150,000 or so clones; approximately 80% are singletons. The specimen was peripheral blood. The receptors come from a woman aged 60 to 75 with COVID-19, enrolled during active disease. Both conserved end residues are part of each CDR3. The size field is filled for only some rows; it gives once, few, many or a size class.

TRBV2	.	TRBJ2-1	CASSGGLAVSSYNEQFF
TRBV19	.	TRBJ2-6	CATWDRGRTGANVLTF
TRBV2	.	TRBJ1-2	CASSAQGLSGYTF
TRBV19	.	TRBJ1-1	CASSLGQGPTEAFF
TRBV4-1	.	TRBJ1-5	CASSQFWTGAQPQHF
TRBV10-2	.	TRBJ2-7	CASSPRTSGPSSYEQYF
TRBV5-1	.	TRBJ2-4	CASSLGASGQNIQYF
TRBV15	.	TRBJ1-5	CATSIPGQGNQPQHF
TRBV18	.	TRBJ2-4	CASSTDRARNIQYF
TRBV6-5	.	TRBJ1-1	CASRGTGGVSEAFF
TRBV7-2	.	TRBJ1-2	CASSHRDRAYGYTF
TRBV5-1	.	TRBJ1-1	CASSRDSTYTEAFF
TRBV7-3	.	TRBJ2-2	CASSLKTGTTNTGELFF
TRBV6-5	once	TRBJ1-5	CASRTGDLDQPQHF
TRBV20-1	.	TRBJ2-1	CSASGLALNEQFF
TRBV18	.	TRBJ1-1	CASSPQGTVNTEAFF
TRBV27	.	TRBJ1-1	CASSLRQLNTEAFF
TRBV7-8	.	TRBJ1-1	CASSLKVGGIFTEAFF
TRBV7-8	.	TRBJ1-2	CASSDRVGHYGYTF
TRBV6-5	.	TRBJ1-2	CASRITGISGYTF
TRBV5-1	few	TRBJ1-2	CASSAGQGNYGYTF
TRBV2	once	TRBJ2-7	CASSRDKTYEQYF
TRBV2	once	TRBJ2-1	CASTPISGSYNEQFF
TRBV11-2	.	TRBJ1-2	CASSLAGWDGYTF
TRBV5-1	.	TRBJ1-1	CASSSRNTEAFF
TRBV12-3/TRBV12-4	.	TRBJ1-5	CASRPDNNQPQHF
TRBV5-5	once	TRBJ1-4	CASSLGPPTGPNEKLFF
TRBV11-3	.	TRBJ2-5	CASSSRDTDMETQYF
TRBV14	.	TRBJ2-3	CASSSQPPDTQYF
TRBV18	.	TRBJ2-1	CASSPFPQGEGGNEQFF
TRBV15	.	TRBJ2-1	CATRLTGQAFYNEQFF
TRBV5-1	.	TRBJ1-1	CASSPTTGGFTEAFF
TRBV18	.	TRBJ1-4	CASSQGQNEKLFF
TRBV14	once	TRBJ1-6	CASMQGARGSPLHF
TRBV4-2	.	TRBJ1-1	CASSFWDRGETEAFF
TRBV27	.	TRBJ1-5	CASSLSWTGSDQPQHF
TRBV7-8	.	TRBJ2-1	CASSQFPRQSSYNEQFF
TRBV19	.	TRBJ2-7	CASSTRLAGGYEQYF